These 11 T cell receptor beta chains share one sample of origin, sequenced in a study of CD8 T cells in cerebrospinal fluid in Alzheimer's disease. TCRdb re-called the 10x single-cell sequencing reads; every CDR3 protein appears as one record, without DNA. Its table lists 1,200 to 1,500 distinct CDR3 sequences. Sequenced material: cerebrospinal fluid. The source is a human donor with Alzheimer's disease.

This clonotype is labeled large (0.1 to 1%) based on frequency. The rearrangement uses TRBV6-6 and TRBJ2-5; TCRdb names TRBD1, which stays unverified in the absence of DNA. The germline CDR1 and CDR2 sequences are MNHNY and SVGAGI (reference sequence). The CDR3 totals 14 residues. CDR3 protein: CASSPVRGTETQYF.

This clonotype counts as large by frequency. CDR3 protein: CATGTDLGTQYF. The chain uses TRBV24-1 and TRBJ2-5; TCRdb outputs TRBD1, but without DNA this stays unchecked. There are 12 residues in the CDR3. The germline gives CDR1 KGHDR, CDR2 SFDVKD.

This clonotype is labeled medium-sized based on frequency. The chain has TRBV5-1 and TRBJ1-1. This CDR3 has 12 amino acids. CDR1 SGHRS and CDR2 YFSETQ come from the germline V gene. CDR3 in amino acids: CASSLSNTEAFF.

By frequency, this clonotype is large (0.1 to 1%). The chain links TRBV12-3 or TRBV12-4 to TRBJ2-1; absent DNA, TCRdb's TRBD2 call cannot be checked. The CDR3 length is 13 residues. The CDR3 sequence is CASRVAGRDEQFF.

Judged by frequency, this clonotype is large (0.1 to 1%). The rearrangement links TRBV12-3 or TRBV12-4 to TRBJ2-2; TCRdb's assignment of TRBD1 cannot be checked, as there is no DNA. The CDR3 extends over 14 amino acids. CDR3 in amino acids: CASGQGMNTGELFF.

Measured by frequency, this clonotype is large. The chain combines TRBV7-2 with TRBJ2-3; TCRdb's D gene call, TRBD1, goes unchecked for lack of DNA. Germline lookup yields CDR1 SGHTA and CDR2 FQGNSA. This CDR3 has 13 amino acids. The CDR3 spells CASSSGATDTQYF.

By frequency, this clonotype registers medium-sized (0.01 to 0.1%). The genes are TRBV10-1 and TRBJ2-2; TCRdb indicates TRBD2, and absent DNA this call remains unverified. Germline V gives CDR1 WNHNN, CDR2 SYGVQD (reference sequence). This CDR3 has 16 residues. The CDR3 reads CASHPTSGIEAGELFF.

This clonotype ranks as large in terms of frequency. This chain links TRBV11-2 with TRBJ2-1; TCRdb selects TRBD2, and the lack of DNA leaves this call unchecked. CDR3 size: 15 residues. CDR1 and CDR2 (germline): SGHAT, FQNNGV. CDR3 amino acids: CASSLEASGGNEQFF.

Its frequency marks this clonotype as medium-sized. CDR3 amino acids: CASSVSHQPQHF. The rearrangement links TRBV6-1 to TRBJ1-5. This CDR3 is 12 amino acids long. Germline CDR1 is MNHNS and CDR2 is SASEGT.

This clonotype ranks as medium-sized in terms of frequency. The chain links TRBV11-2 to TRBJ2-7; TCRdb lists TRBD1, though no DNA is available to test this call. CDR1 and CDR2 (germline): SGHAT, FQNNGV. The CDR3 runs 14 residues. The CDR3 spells CASSLVGQGYEQYF.

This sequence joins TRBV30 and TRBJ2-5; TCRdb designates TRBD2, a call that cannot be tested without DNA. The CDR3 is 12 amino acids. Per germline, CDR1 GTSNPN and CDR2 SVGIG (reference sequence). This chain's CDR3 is CAWSAGWETQYF.